This entry lists 5 T cell receptor beta chains sequenced from one sample in a study of CD8+ T cells in alopecia areata. Extracted RNA was reverse transcribed into cDNA, the sequencing template. TCRdb's copy holds only in-frame clones and misses some; the assay was immunoSEQ multiplex PCR. This sample carries roughly 150,000 clones, 62% of them seen once, and the ten largest clones take roughly a third. Sequencing used CD8+ T cells sorted from blood. The receptor source for this set is a human donor in good health.

The chain links TRBV5-1 to TRBJ2-1; D gene unclear. V shed 0 bases and J shed 9 bases, with 7 bases lying between them. The CDR3 consists of 12 residues. From germline, CDR1 is SGHRS and CDR2 YFSETQ. CDR3 residues: CASSLAAGEQFF. In DNA, the CDR3 is TGCGCCAGCAGCTTGGCCGCAGGTGAGCAGTTCTTC. Drawing the rest from reference TRBV5-1 and TRBJ2-1, the complete variable domain is KAGVTQTPRYLIKTRGQQVTLSCSPISGHRSVSWYQQTPGQGLQFLFEYFSETQRNKGNFPGRFSGRQFSNSRSEMNVSTLELGDSALYLCASSLAAGEQFFGPGTRLTVL.

This clone was found a few times. The chain combines TRBV28 with TRBJ2-2; TRBD2 matches at 8 bases. The germline V gene encodes CDR1 MDHEN and CDR2 SYDVKM. The CDR3 runs 15 residues. V lost 8 bases to trimming and J lost 4 bases; unmatched junction nucleotides: 9. Here the CDR3 reads CASVGTGGRTGELFF. CDR3 nucleotide sequence: TGTGCCAGCGTGGGGACGGGAGGGCGCACCGGGGAGCTGTTTTTT.

This chain links TRBV29-1 with TRBJ1-4; TRBD1 matches at 8 bases. The CDR3 runs 13 residues. V shed 6 bases and J 7 bases; nucleotides not matched to a gene: 7. Germline CDR1 SQVTM, CDR2 ANQGSEA. The CDR3 region is CSVLTGESEKLFF. CDR3 nucleotide sequence: TGCAGCGTCCTGACAGGGGAATCTGAAAAACTGTTTTTT.

The V gene is TRBV2, the J gene TRBJ2-7; D ambiguous. Trimming pared 0 bases from V and 5 bases from J, leaving 8 bases between. This CDR3 region has 13 residues. In germline, CDR1 is SNHLY, CDR2 FYNNEI. The CDR3 protein is CASSEALMDEQYF. CDR3 DNA sequence: TGTGCCAGCAGTGAAGCGCTAATGGACGAGCAGTACTTC.

This clone was observed a handful of times. V gene TRBV9 combines with J gene TRBJ1-2; TRBD1 matches 9 bases. V was clipped by 6 bases and J by 2 bases; unmatched bases: 5. This CDR3 has 14 residues. Looked up from germline, CDR1 is SGDLS and CDR2 is YYNGEE. CDR3: CASTEGTGNYGYTF. The CDR3 DNA reads TGTGCCAGCACCGAGGGGACAGGGAACTATGGCTACACCTTC.